Sequencing of this T cell receptor beta chain was carried out in a study of blood T cell repertoires in COVID-19. The CDR3 spans 13 residues. The V gene end was trimmed by 7 bases and the J gene end by 6 bases; junction bases not matched to a gene: 3. Germline CDR1 and CDR2: MNHEY and SVGAGI. This clone has just a few counts. Generated by immunoSEQ multiplex PCR, the TCRdb table keeps only in-frame clones and is missing some. The data contain 250,000 to 300,000 clones, 65% to 90% of them singletons. Source material: PBMCs or T cells enriched from blood (not recorded which). The rearrangement uses TRBV6-5 and TRBJ2-2; 9 bases align to TRBD1. The TCR comes from a man aged 18 to 30 who had recovered from COVID-19. The CDR3, as DNA: TGTGCCAGCATAACAGGGGGCCCCGGGGAGCTGTTTTTT. This gives the protein CASITGGPGELFF.